The 13 T cell receptor beta chains below come from one sample, sequenced in a study of T cells in Graves' hyperthyroidism and ophthalmopathy. TCR beta CDR3 regions were amplified from RNA transcripts. An initial round of RT-PCR targeting the TCR CDR3 relied on the HTBI primer set. MiXCR, applied by TCRdb to the multiplex PCR reads, yields one record per CDR3 protein. The sample lists hundreds of thousands of distinct CDR3 sequences; about a fifth were seen once. Material: blood. Receptor source: a woman in her late teens or twenties with Graves' hyperthyroidism.

The sample holds many counts of this clonotype. The chain joins TRBV2 to TRBJ2-5, with 7 bases lining up with TRBD2. Germline CDR1 is SNHLY and CDR2 is FYNNEI. The CDR3 covers 10 residues. The CDR3 loop reads CGEGQGTQYF. The CDR3 DNA is TGTGGGGAGGGGCAGGGGACCCAGTACTTC.

The chain combines TRBV7-2 with TRBJ2-5; 9 bases align to TRBD1. Germline V gives CDR1 SGHTA, CDR2 FQGNSA. The CDR3 contains 15 residues. The V and J ends lost 4 bases and 5 bases, in that order; junction bases with no gene match: 8. The CDR3 bases are TGTGCCAGCAGCTCGGGACAGGGAGAGGTTGAGACCCAGTACTTC. This gives the protein CASSSGQGEVETQYF.

This clonotype was found many times. The V and J genes are TRBV24-1 and TRBJ2-7, with 8 bases lining up with TRBD1. CDR3 size: 20 residues. Germline V gene sequence: CDR1 KGHDR, CDR2 SFDVKD. Losses at the gene ends were 3 bases for V and 0 bases for J; bases not matched to a gene: 18. In nucleotides, the CDR3 is TGTGCCACCAGTGATCCGACGTGTCAGGGGGCCGATCTATCCTCCTACGAGCAGTACTTC. As protein: CATSDPTCQGADLSSYEQYF.

This clonotype was counted a few times. The genes are TRBV11-2 and TRBJ2-7; TRBD2 matches 8 bases. V was pared by 5 bases and J by 4 bases, with 16 bases of the junction left unmatched. The germline V gene has CDR1 SGHAT and CDR2 FQNNGV. The CDR3 has 17 residues. CDR3 DNA: TGTGCCAGCAGCCGGAGGGTCGGGGGGGATCTTTTTTACGAGCAGTACTTC. Amino acids: CASSRRVGGDLFYEQYF.

As to this clonotype: A junction end diverges from the germline sequence, so it may reflect a read error. The chain has TRBV28 and TRBJ2-2; 7 nucleotides agree with TRBD1. The CDR3 consists of 14 residues. Germline V gene sequence: CDR1 MDHEN, CDR2 SYDVKM. CDR3 coding DNA: TGCGCCAGCTACGGACAGGCTAACACCGGGGAGCTGTTTTTT. Amino acid sequence: CASYGQANTGELFF.

This chain uses TRBV6-1 with TRBJ1-2, with TRBD1 identical over 7 bases. The trim removed 7 bases at V and 4 bases at J, leaving 3 bases unmatched. CDR3 length: 12 residues. Per germline, CDR1 MNHNS and CDR2 SASEGT. CDR3 nucleotide sequence: TGTGCCAGCATACGACAGGGCTATGGCTACACCTTC. Residues: CASIRQGYGYTF.

As DNA, the CDR3 is TGTGCCAGTAGTTTTCGGACAGGGGTAGGCTACACCTTC. It is translated as CASSFRTGVGYTF. The chain couples TRBV19 to TRBJ1-2, with TRBD1 matching over 9 bases. This CDR3 comprises 13 residues. CDR1 is LNHDA, CDR2 SQIVND, per germline (reference sequence). V dropped 5 bases and J dropped 8; count of bases not matched to a gene: 6.

This clonotype showed up many times. V gene TRBV2 combines with J gene TRBJ1-5; 8 nucleotides line up with TRBD1. CDR3 length: 15 residues. V shed 7 bases and J 3 bases; nucleotides not matched to a gene: 8. From germline, CDR1 is SNHLY and CDR2 FYNNEI. Here the CDR3 reads CASTLTGAYNQPQHF. CDR3 nucleotides: TGTGCCAGCACCCTGACAGGGGCCTACAATCAGCCCCAGCATTTT.

The chain has TRBV6-5 and TRBJ2-7; 9 positions match TRBD1. CDR1 and CDR2 (germline): MNHEY, SVGAGI. Trimming at V came to 4 bases and at J to 2 bases, leaving 6 bases not matched to a gene. This CDR3 region has 15 residues. The CDR3: CASSSETGGTYEQYF. CDR3 bases: TGTGCCAGCAGTTCAGAGACAGGGGGAACCTACGAGCAGTACTTC.

This clonotype was counted many times. The chain links TRBV12-3 or TRBV12-4 to TRBJ1-5; D gene unclear. There are 14 residues in the CDR3. Trimming took 0 bases from V and 6 from J, leaving 9 bases between them. The CDR3 DNA sequence: TGTGCCAGCAGTTTAGCCGGTTTCGGTCAGCCCCAGCATTTT. Translated: CASSLAGFGQPQHF.

This clonotype occurred many times. The chain carries TRBV6-1 and TRBJ1-3; possibly TRBD1 for D (6 bases). The V end was cut by 7 bases, the J end by 3 bases, with 16 bases between. The CDR3 loop spans 15 amino acids. In germline, CDR1 is MNHNS, CDR2 SASEGT. CDR3 sequence: CASTEGGGSGNTIYF. The CDR3 DNA follows: TGTGCCAGCACCGAAGGGGGGGGAAGTGGAAACACCATATATTTT.

The chain has TRBV4-1 and TRBJ2-5, with D uncertain. The CDR3 covers 13 residues. The V and J ends lost 1 base and 7 bases respectively, with 10 bases between them. CDR1 MGHRA and CDR2 YSYEKL come from the germline V gene. The DNA of the CDR3 is TGCGCCAGCAGCCAAGGAGGTACTGGGACCCAGTACTTC. Its translation: CASSQGGTGTQYF.

The chain carries TRBV6-1 and TRBJ1-2; D may be TRBD1 (5 bases). Trimming cost V 4 bases and J 4 bases, with 16 bases left between them. Germline V gene sequence: CDR1 MNHNS, CDR2 SASEGT. The CDR3 consists of 15 residues. The CDR3 spells CASSGGAALFYGYTF. Here the CDR3 DNA reads TGTGCCAGCAGTGGAGGGGCAGCTTTGTTCTATGGCTACACCTTC.